The 2 T cell receptor beta chains listed next were all sequenced from one sample in a study of early T cells in non-severe SARS-CoV-2 infection. TCRdb redid the calling of the 5' RACE reads with MiXCR, one entry per CDR3 protein. The sample includes tens of thousands of distinct CDR3 sequences, less than 5.5% of them seen just once. Sequencing was performed on whole blood. The source of these receptors is an adult who was a healthcare worker with PCR-confirmed SARS-CoV-2 infection or an uninfected control (not recorded which).

The chain is built from TRBV6-5 and TRBJ1-2, with 7 bases identical to TRBD1. With V trimmed by 7 bases and J by 2 bases, 1 base remained unmatched. CDR3 length: 12 amino acids. In germline, CDR1 is MNHEY, CDR2 SVGAGI. The CDR3 DNA follows: TGTGCCAGCAAGGGACAGAACTATGGCTACACCTTC. This codes for CASKGQNYGYTF.

This clonotype was seen repeatedly, ten times or more. The V and J genes are TRBV6-5 and TRBJ2-2; TRBD1 aligns across 8 bases. Germline V CDR1 and CDR2: MNHEY, SVGAGI. This CDR3 is 17 amino acids long. Trimming took 0 bases from V and 4 from J; bases not matched to a gene: 7. CDR3: CASSYSRQGASTGELFF. In nucleotides, the CDR3 is TGTGCCAGCAGTTACTCTCGTCAGGGGGCTAGCACCGGGGAGCTGTTTTTT.